This T cell receptor (beta chain) was obtained from a study of shared clonotypes between healthy human individuals. As regards this clone: The sample holds other DNA sequences that translate to the same CDR3.

The CDR3 spans 14 residues. Germline loops: CDR1 SGHRS, CDR2 YFSETQ. V shed 0 bases and J shed 2 bases, with 8 bases lying between them. The data were produced by immunoSEQ multiplex PCR, yet TCRdb's version contains in-frame clones alone and is incomplete. The sample has approximately 2.1 million clones; approximately 95% are singletons. This receptor was identified in a man between 18 and 29 years old in good health. Some clones in this sample may be carry-over from other donors' samples. The sequenced sample consisted of naive CD4+ T cells from PBMCs. Specified subset: CD45RA+ positively selected. The chain has TRBV5-1 and TRBJ1-2; a possible D gene is TRBD1 (5 bases). CDR3 sequence reads: CASSLDGGNYGYTF. The CDR3 DNA sequence: TGCGCCAGCAGCTTGGACGGGGGGAACTATGGCTACACCTTC. The full variable domain, in which reference TRBV5-1 and TRBJ1-2 provide the parts outside the CDR3, is KAGVTQTPRYLIKTRGQQVTLSCSPISGHRSVSWYQQTPGQGLQFLFEYFSETQRNKGNFPGRFSGRQFSNSRSEMNVSTLELGDSALYLCASSLDGGNYGYTFGSGTRLTVV.